The clone carrying this T cell receptor (beta chain) was detected only a few times. This specimen comes from a study of beta chain features in type 1 diabetes. Expressed TCRB transcripts were sequenced because the isolated RNA had all been reverse transcribed beforehand. Assay: immunoSEQ multiplex PCR; the TCRdb copy retains only in-frame clones and omits some. The profile shows a few hundred thousand clones, about 14% of them singletons. CDR1 and CDR2 (germline): SGHRS, YFSETQ. There are 15 residues in the CDR3. Deletions cut 3 bases from V and 0 bases from J, with 10 bases between. This TCR came from a man under 40 in good health. The specimen sequenced was naive CD4+ T cells from blood. The V and J genes are TRBV5-1 and TRBJ1-3, with D possibly TRBD1 on 5 matching bases. The CDR3 DNA is TGCGCCAGCAGCTCGGACGGGACCTCTGGAAACACCATATATTTT. It yields the protein CASSSDGTSGNTIYF. The entire variable domain, with the rest obtained from reference TRBV5-1 and TRBJ1-3, is as follows: KAGVTQTPRYLIKTRGQQVTLSCSPISGHRSVSWYQQTPGQGLQFLFEYFSETQRNKGNFPGRFSGRQFSNSRSEMNVSTLELGDSALYLCASSSDGTSGNTIYFGEGSWLTVV.